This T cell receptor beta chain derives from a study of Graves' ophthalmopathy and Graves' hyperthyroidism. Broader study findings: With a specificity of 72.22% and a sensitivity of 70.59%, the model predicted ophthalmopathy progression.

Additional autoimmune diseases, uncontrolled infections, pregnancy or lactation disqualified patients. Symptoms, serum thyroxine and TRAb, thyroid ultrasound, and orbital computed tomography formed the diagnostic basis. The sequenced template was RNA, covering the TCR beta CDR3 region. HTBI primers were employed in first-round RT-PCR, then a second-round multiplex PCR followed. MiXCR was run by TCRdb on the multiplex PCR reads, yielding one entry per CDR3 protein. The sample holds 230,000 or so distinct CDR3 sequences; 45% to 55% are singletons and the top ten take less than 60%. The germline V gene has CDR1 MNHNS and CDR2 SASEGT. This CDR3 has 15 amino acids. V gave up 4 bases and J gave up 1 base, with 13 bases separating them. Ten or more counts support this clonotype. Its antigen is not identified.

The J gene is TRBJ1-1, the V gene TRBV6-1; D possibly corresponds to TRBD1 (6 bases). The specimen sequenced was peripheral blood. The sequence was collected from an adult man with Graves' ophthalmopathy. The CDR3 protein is CASSVLGQSNTEAFF. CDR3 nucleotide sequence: TGTGCCAGCAGTGTCCTCGGACAGTCGAACACTGAAGCTTTCTTT.